The clone carrying this TCR beta chain was seen a single time. Its antigen remains unknown. Libraries were prepared by immunoSEQ multiplex PCR; TCRdb keeps only in-frame clonotypes and omits some of them. This table has 2,500,000 or so clones, roughly 92% appearing once. This specimen comes from a study of shared clonotypes between healthy human individuals. Points from the study as a whole: The study found about 5% of naive CD4 clonotypes shared across a few donors.

The germline V gene has CDR1 SQVTM and CDR2 ANQGSEA. The CDR3 spans 15 residues. V was trimmed by 7 bases and J by 4 bases, leaving 22 bases between them. The donor cohort consisted entirely of Caucasian adults residing in Nashville, Tennessee. The split of CD4+ cells yielded CD45RA+ naive and CD45RA-negative memory subsets. The clonotype comes from a man aged 18 to 29 in good health. Some clones in this sample may be carry-over from other donors' samples. The source material was naive CD4+ T cells from PBMCs. Documented subset: CD45RA+ positively selected. The J gene is TRBJ1-2, the V gene TRBV29-1, with TRBD1 as a possible D gene (6 bases). CDR3 in DNA: TGCAGCGCCTCTAGGGGGGGCGCCGGGGTCTATGGCTACACCTTC. Residues: CSASRGGAGVYGYTF.